This is a list of T cell receptor beta chains from one sample in a study of shared T cell receptors in the human thymus. The method was immunoSEQ multiplex PCR; TCRdb's version includes in-frame clones alone and lacks a portion of them. This table holds roughly 550,000 clones, approximately 80% found once. These data are also associated with another study on human thymus T cells.

Specimen: thymocytes. These receptors came from a boy less than two years old with a congenital heart defect. Each CDR3 is given with its conserved first and last residue. D genes are given only for firm matches. Part of the rows lack a size; the others show once, few, many or a class for expanded clones.

d_call	clone_size	v_call	j_call	cdr3_aa	cdr3_nt
-	-	TRBV21-1	TRBJ2-3	CASSKVAGRSTDTQYF	TGTGCCAGCAGCAAAGTGGCAGGCAGGAGCACAGATACGCAGTATTTT
-	-	TRBV7-9	TRBJ2-3	CASSLLDTQYF	TGTGCCAGCAGCTTACTAGATACGCAGTATTTT
TRBD2	-	TRBV19	TRBJ2-3	CASSNGLAGVDGTDTQYF	TGTGCCAGTAGTAACGGACTAGCGGGAGTGGATGGAACAGATACGCAGTATTTT
-	-	TRBV7-9	TRBJ2-7	CASSLLRLDQQYF	TGTGCCAGCAGCCTCCTTCGACTTGATCAGCAGTACTTC
-	-	TRBV28	TRBJ1-4	CASSPPAGTTNEKLFF	TGTGCCAGCAGTCCCCCGGCGGGGACAACTAATGAAAAACTGTTTTTT
TRBD2	few	TRBV5-1	TRBJ2-1	CASSFRTRNDNEQFF	TGCGCCAGCAGCTTTCGGACTAGGAACGACAATGAGCAGTTCTTC
TRBD1	-	TRBV5-1	TRBJ2-3	CASTYQGDRVVTDTQYF	TGCGCCAGCACTTACCAGGGGGACAGGGTGGTCACAGATACGCAGTATTTT
TRBD2	few	TRBV4-1	TRBJ2-7	CASSQDWSSGGEHEQYF	TGCGCCAGCAGCCAAGATTGGTCGAGCGGGGGTGAGCACGAGCAGTACTTC
TRBD1	-	TRBV6-4	TRBJ1-2	CASRGQGLGGYTF	TGTGCCAGCAGGGGACAGGGGCTGGGAGGCTACACCTTC
-	-	TRBV27	TRBJ1-5	CASSLSRGKARQPQHF	TGTGCCAGCAGTTTATCGCGGGGGAAGGCCCGACAGCCCCAGCATTTT
-	-	TRBV5-6	TRBJ2-5	CASSLARGAISETQYF	TGTGCCAGCAGCTTGGCAAGGGGCGCGATCTCAGAGACCCAGTACTTC